The clone carrying this T cell receptor beta chain was recorded many times. These data belong to a study of blood T cell repertoires in COVID-19. Looking at the study overall: Sites across the United States, Italy and Spain contributed samples from acute and convalescent COVID-19.

The CDR3 consists of 14 residues. V lost 2 bases and J 3 bases, leaving 12 bases between the germline ends. Germline CDR1 reads SGDLS; CDR2 reads YYNGEE. Source study methods: The authors estimated nucleated cell counts from reference gene primer amplification. TCRdb keeps only in-frame clones here, not all; method: immunoSEQ multiplex PCR. V and J calls and clone size come straight from that table; D and trimming were deduced from the DNA. The table shows fewer than 350,000 clones, with about 76% occurring only once. Sequencing used peripheral blood. The chain employs TRBV9 and TRBJ2-7, with D possibly TRBD2 on 5 matching bases. The origin of this receptor is a woman in her sixties or seventies with active or convalescent COVID-19. This chain's CDR3 is CASSVRFEGYEQYF. The CDR3 nucleotides read TGTGCCAGCAGCGTCCGTTTTGAGGGCTACGAGCAGTACTTC.